This is a list of T cell receptor beta chains from one sample in a study of a mutant IDH1 vaccine in newly diagnosed glioma. These TCRs' antigens remain unknown. Data came from immunoSEQ multiplex PCR; TCRdb stores just in-frame clones and leaves some out. This sample yields around 50,000 clones, of which around 78% are seen a single time; roughly 5.6% belongs to the top ten. The sequencing here drew on PBMCs, taken from a glioma patient whose treatment included an IDH1 peptide vaccine. Receptors originate from a man aged 45-60 years with glioma. Each CDR3 is given with its conserved first and last residue. D genes are given only for firm matches. Only some rows state a clone size, as once, few, many or a class for expanded clones.

clone_size	d_call	v_call	j_call	cdr3_nt	cdr3_aa
.	.	TRBV5-6	TRBJ2-7	TGTGCCAGCAGTCCCCCAGGGGCCCTCTCCTACGAGCAGTACTTC	CASSPPGALSYEQYF
.	.	TRBV28	TRBJ1-1	TGTGCCAGCAGTTTGGGGCAGAACACTGAAGCTTTCTTT	CASSLGQNTEAFF
.	.	TRBV19	TRBJ2-2	TGTGCCAGTAGTACCGGGACTGCCAACACCGGGGAGCTGTTTTTT	CASSTGTANTGELFF
once	.	TRBV2	TRBJ2-5	TGTGCCAGCAGTGTAAGGGCCGGGGAGACCCAGTACTTC	CASSVRAGETQYF
.	TRBD1	TRBV7-9	TRBJ1-2	TGTGCCAGCGTGGGACAGGGGATTGGAGGCTACACCTTC	CASVGQGIGGYTF
.	TRBD2	TRBV4-1	TRBJ2-1	TGCGCCAGCAGCCCCCGTAGGGCTAGCGGGACCTACAATGAGCAGTTCTTC	CASSPRRASGTYNEQFF
.	.	TRBV2	TRBJ1-1	TGTGCCAGCAGTGAAAGTGTCGTACAGAACACTGAAGCTTTCTTT	CASSESVVQNTEAFF
.	.	TRBV7-2	TRBJ2-1	TGTGCCAGCAGCGCCCAGGACACGAGCTCCTACAATGAGCAGTTCTTC	CASSAQDTSSYNEQFF
.	TRBD1	TRBV15	TRBJ1-1	TGTGCCACGAGGGGGCTACAAGCGGGAGGTGAAGCTTTCTTT	CATRGLQAGGEAFF
.	.	TRBV30	TRBJ1-4	TGTGCCTGGAGTGCCTCGACGGGGGGGAAAGAAAAACTGTTTTTT	CAWSASTGGKEKLFF
.	TRBD2	TRBV4-1	TRBJ2-3	TGCGCCAGCAGCCTCTCTAGCGGGAACACAGATACGCAGTATTTT	CASSLSSGNTDTQYF
few	.	TRBV19	TRBJ1-2	TGTGCCAGTAGTATTAGGGAAAATGGCTACACCTTC	CASSIRENGYTF
medium-sized	.	TRBV7-9	TRBJ2-1	TGTGCCAGCAGCTGGGGGCCGGGGAATGAGCAGTTCTTC	CASSWGPGNEQFF
.	.	TRBV4-3	TRBJ1-5	TGCGCCAGCAGCCAAGAAACACAGGGATTACAGCCCCAGCATTTT	CASSQETQGLQPQHF
.	.	TRBV5-4	TRBJ1-2	TGTGCCAGCAGGGGAACTGAGTGGGACGGCTACACCTTC	CASRGTEWDGYTF
.	.	TRBV7-9	TRBJ1-1	TGTGCCAGCAGCTCTTGGACGAATTGGGACACTGAAGCTTTCTTT	CASSSWTNWDTEAFF
once	.	TRBV6-1	TRBJ1-5	TGTGCCAGCAGTGAAGCGTATAGGGGAGCTGGCAATCAGCCCCAGCATTTT	CASSEAYRGAGNQPQHF
.	.	TRBV28	TRBJ1-6	TGTGCCAGCGAAGGCCCGGGACGGACTTCACCCCTCCACTTT	CASEGPGRTSPLHF
once	TRBD1	TRBV27	TRBJ2-7	TGTGCCAGCAGTTTCTCCTTCGGACAGGGGAAGCAGTACTTC	CASSFSFGQGKQYF
.	.	TRBV18	TRBJ1-1	TGTGCCAGCTCACCATGGACCCGAGGGACTGGGGACACTGAAGCTTTCTTT	CASSPWTRGTGDTEAFF
few	TRBD2	TRBV6-5	TRBJ2-7	TGTGCCAGCAAACGGACTAGCGGGGACAATTACGAGCAGTACTTC	CASKRTSGDNYEQYF
.	TRBD1	TRBV28	TRBJ1-2	TGTGCCAGCAGTTCCTCGGACAGGGTCCATGGCTACACCTTC	CASSSSDRVHGYTF
.	.	TRBV7-2	TRBJ2-1	TGTGCCAGCAGTTTAGACTTGAATGAGCAGTTCTTC	CASSLDLNEQFF
medium-sized	TRBD2	TRBV7-9	TRBJ2-3	TGTGCCAGCAGCTTTCCCAGCGGGGGAGGGACTAGCACAGATACGCAGTATTTT	CASSFPSGGGTSTDTQYF
.	.	TRBV28	TRBJ1-4	TGTGCCAGCAGTTCGAATTCAAAACTGTTTTTT	CASSSNSKLFF
.	TRBD1	TRBV2	TRBJ2-3	TGTGCCGGACAGGGTGTCACAGATACGCAGTATTTT	CAGQGVTDTQYF
.	.	TRBV10-2	TRBJ2-5	TGCGCCAGCTGTCCCATTTCATCCGAGACCCAGTACTTC	CASCPISSETQYF
.	.	TRBV2	TRBJ2-6	TGTGCCAGCAGTGAAAGTGACTCTGGGGCCAACGTCCTGACTTTC	CASSESDSGANVLTF
.	.	TRBV5-4	TRBJ2-1	TGTGCCAGCAGCATCAGGGGAGGGAATCGGGACAATGAGCAGTTCTTC	CASSIRGGNRDNEQFF
few	.	TRBV18	TRBJ2-7	TGTGCCAGCTCACAACCGAAGGGGGGGCCTAGGGAGCAGTACTTC	CASSQPKGGPREQYF
.	.	TRBV6-1	TRBJ2-7	TGTGCCAGCAATCCAACAGGACAACCCTACGAGCAGTACTTC	CASNPTGQPYEQYF
.	.	TRBV7-9	TRBJ2-3	TGTGCCAGCAGCCTACACACAGATACGCAGTATTTT	CASSLHTDTQYF
.	.	TRBV7-6	TRBJ2-1	TGTGCCAGCCTACCCATGGGCGTAAGCTCCTACAATGAGCAGTTCTTC	CASLPMGVSSYNEQFF
once	.	TRBV5-1	TRBJ1-2	TGCGCCAGCAGCTTGATTCAGGGCTTAGGCTATGGCTACACCTTC	CASSLIQGLGYGYTF
.	.	TRBV5-6	TRBJ2-5	TGTGCCAGCAGCTTGGACAGAGGGATGGGCCAGTACTTC	CASSLDRGMGQYF
few	TRBD2	TRBV5-4	TRBJ2-7	TGTGCCAGCTACTCCCAGGCGGGGGGTGAGTACGAGCAGTACTTC	CASYSQAGGEYEQYF
few	TRBD1	TRBV2	TRBJ1-1	TGTGCCAGCCTACCGTGGGACAGGGGAGCTGAAGCTTTCTTT	CASLPWDRGAEAFF
.	.	TRBV30	TRBJ2-1	TGTGCCTGGGGGGGCCAATACAATGAGCAGTTCTTC	CAWGGQYNEQFF
.	.	TRBV2	TRBJ1-6	TGTGCCTCCAACACCCCTAAATCACCCCTCCACTTT	CASNTPKSPLHF
few	TRBD1	TRBV4-1	TRBJ2-1	TGCGCCAGCAGCCAAGATGACAGGGGGGCCTACAATGAGCAGTTCTTC	CASSQDDRGAYNEQFF
.	TRBD1	TRBV2	TRBJ1-4	TGTGCCAGCAGTGAGGGGGGGACAGGGATCGAAAAACTGTTTTTT	CASSEGGTGIEKLFF
.	TRBD1	TRBV6-5	TRBJ2-5	TGTGCCAGCAGACCCTCGAGGGGGCGGGAGACCCAGTACTTC	CASRPSRGRETQYF
.	.	TRBV5-1	TRBJ1-3	TGCGCCAGCAGCTTGCCCGGAAACACCATATATTTT	CASSLPGNTIYF
.	TRBD1	TRBV25-1	TRBJ2-1	TGTGCCAGCAGTTTCACAGGGGTTGATGAGCAGTTCTTC	CASSFTGVDEQFF
few	.	TRBV6-1	TRBJ1-1	TGTGCCAGCAGTGAGGGGGGAAAGAACACTGAAGCTTTCTTT	CASSEGGKNTEAFF
.	.	TRBV5-5	TRBJ1-4	TGTGCCAGCAGCTTAGGTGGGGCTGCTAATGAAAAACTGTTTTTT	CASSLGGAANEKLFF
.	.	TRBV5-4	TRBJ2-2	TGTGCCAGCAGCTTGGCCGCAGGGAACACCGGGGAGCTGTTTTTT	CASSLAAGNTGELFF
once	.	TRBV5-1	TRBJ1-4	TGCGCCAGCAGCGAAGGGTGGCTAGAGGATGAAAAACTGTTTTTT	CASSEGWLEDEKLFF
once	TRBD1	TRBV11-2	TRBJ1-1	TGTGCCAGCAGCCTAGACAGGGGAAATGAAGCTTTCTTT	CASSLDRGNEAFF
.	.	TRBV6-5	TRBJ2-7	TGTGCCAGCAGTTACGGGACACCGCGCTCCTACGAGCAGTACTTC	CASSYGTPRSYEQYF
.	.	TRBV4-3	TRBJ1-1	TGCGCCAGCAGCCAGACAGGGAACACTGAAGCTTTCTTT	CASSQTGNTEAFF
.	.	TRBV14	TRBJ2-7	TGTGCCAGCAGCCAATACCTAGAGCAGTACTTC	CASSQYLEQYF
.	TRBD1	TRBV7-2	TRBJ1-4	TGTGCCAGCAGCTCTGGGACAGGGAATGAAAAACTGTTTTTT	CASSSGTGNEKLFF
few	TRBD2	TRBV19	TRBJ2-7	TGTGCCAGTAGTATGTCTCTAGCGGGGGACGAGCAGTACTTC	CASSMSLAGDEQYF
.	.	TRBV5-1	TRBJ2-7	TGCGCCAGCGAGTTGGGACATTCGGGCGCCCCGGAAGAGCAGTACTTC	CASELGHSGAPEEQYF
.	TRBD1	TRBV27	TRBJ2-7	TGTGCCAGCAGTACATGGACAGGACCCTACGAGCAGTACTTC	CASSTWTGPYEQYF
once	TRBD1	TRBV7-2	TRBJ1-4	TGTGCCAGCAGAACCGGGACAGGGAATGAAAAACTGTTTTTT	CASRTGTGNEKLFF
.	.	TRBV6-5	TRBJ1-5	TGTGCCAGCAGTTATTCTGACAGAAGCAATCAGCCCCAGCATTTT	CASSYSDRSNQPQHF
.	.	TRBV10-3	TRBJ1-2	TGTGCCATCAGTGTCCCAGGGCGAGGAGACGGCTACACCTTC	CAISVPGRGDGYTF
.	.	TRBV18	TRBJ1-1	TGTGCCAGCTCACCAATCGGGGACACTGAAGCTTTCTTT	CASSPIGDTEAFF